The rows below give T cell receptor beta chains drawn from one sample of a study of blood T cell repertoires in COVID-19. Measured with immunoSEQ multiplex PCR; TCRdb has only the in-frame clones, and not every one. The table has under 400,000 clones, 90% seen once. Source material: peripheral blood. These receptors all stem from a man aged 18 to 35 with active or convalescent COVID-19. Both conserved end residues are part of each CDR3. The D gene is left open where the match is weak. A row's size may be missing; if present it is once, few, many or a size class.

clone_size,v_call,cdr3_length,d_call,j_call,cdr3_aa,cdr3_nt
NA,TRBV10-3,14,TRBD1,TRBJ2-7,CAISSTGAMDEQYF,TGTGCCATCAGTTCGACAGGGGCGATGGACGAGCAGTACTTC
NA,TRBV28,15,TRBD1,TRBJ1-1,CASSLYYRGNTEAFF,TGTGCCAGCAGTTTATATTACAGGGGAAACACTGAAGCTTTCTTT
NA,TRBV27,15,NA,TRBJ2-1,CASSFGGSPANEQFF,TGTGCCAGCAGTTTCGGCGGGTCCCCGGCCAATGAGCAGTTCTTC
NA,TRBV5-6,12,TRBD1,TRBJ1-2,CASSRTGPGYTF,TGTGCCAGCAGCCGGACAGGGCCTGGCTACACCTTC
NA,TRBV6-5,15,TRBD1,TRBJ2-7,CASSLGGTGAHEQYF,TGTGCCAGCAGTTTAGGAGGGACAGGGGCTCACGAGCAGTACTTC
once,TRBV4-1,17,TRBD2,TRBJ2-7,CASSRGTSGIKPYEQYF,TGCGCCAGCAGCCGAGGGACTAGCGGGATCAAGCCCTACGAGCAGTACTTC
NA,TRBV18,13,NA,TRBJ1-4,CASSWAKDEKLFF,TGTGCCAGCTCGTGGGCGAAGGATGAAAAACTGTTTTTT
NA,TRBV12-3/TRBV12-4,12,TRBD1,TRBJ1-2,CASTMTGDGYTF,TGTGCCAGCACCATGACAGGGGATGGCTACACCTTC
NA,TRBV11-3,17,NA,TRBJ1-2,CASSLVEPRLLSNGYTF,TGTGCCAGCAGCTTAGTGGAGCCTCGACTCCTATCTAATGGCTACACCTTC
NA,TRBV11-2,14,NA,TRBJ2-3,CASSLGLDSDTQYF,TGTGCCAGCAGCTTAGGCTTAGATTCAGATACGCAGTATTTT
NA,TRBV4-1,11,NA,TRBJ1-1,CASSQGSEAFF,TGCGCCAGCAGCCAAGGTAGCGAAGCTTTCTTT
once,TRBV6-2/TRBV6-3,15,TRBD2,TRBJ2-7,CASSPRTSGNYEQYF,TGTGCCAGCAGTCCGCGGACTAGCGGGAACTACGAGCAGTACTTC
NA,TRBV10-2,16,TRBD1,TRBJ2-7,CASSDLGGRGPTEQYF,TGCGCCAGCAGTGATTTGGGGGGCAGGGGGCCGACCGAGCAGTACTTC
NA,TRBV7-2,15,TRBD2,TRBJ2-7,CASRTSGGATYEQYF,TGTGCCAGCAGAACAAGCGGGGGGGCAACCTACGAGCAGTACTTC
NA,TRBV27,16,NA,TRBJ2-7,CASRIFAVGTDYEQYF,TGTGCCAGCAGGATCTTTGCCGTAGGGACTGACTACGAGCAGTACTTC
NA,TRBV5-1,14,TRBD1,TRBJ1-1,CASSTDRGDTEAFF,TGCGCCAGCAGCACAGACAGGGGGGACACTGAAGCTTTCTTT
NA,TRBV7-2,15,NA,TRBJ2-4,CASSLGYAVGNIQYF,TGTGCCAGCAGCTTAGGATATGCGGTCGGAAACATTCAGTACTTC
NA,TRBV19,14,TRBD1,TRBJ2-2,CASSRQGRGGELFF,TGTGCCAGTAGTCGACAGGGGCGAGGCGGGGAGCTGTTTTTT
NA,TRBV3-1/TRBV3-2,17,TRBD1,TRBJ2-7,CASSQSPGTGLSYEQYF,TGTGCCAGCAGCCAATCACCCGGGACAGGGCTTTCCTACGAGCAGTACTTC
NA,TRBV11-1,11,NA,TRBJ2-1,CASSFRNEQFF,TGTGCCAGCAGCTTTCGGAATGAGCAGTTCTTC
NA,TRBV29-1,14,NA,TRBJ2-6,CSVGSVTGANVLTF,TGCAGCGTTGGTTCCGTTACTGGGGCCAACGTCCTGACTTTC
once,TRBV6-5,15,TRBD1,TRBJ2-7,CASSSAGQGAYEQYF,TGTGCCAGCAGTTCCGCGGGACAGGGGGCGTACGAGCAGTACTTC
NA,TRBV19,18,TRBD1,TRBJ1-5,CASSISPGQGASNQPQHF,TGTGCCAGTAGTATATCTCCGGGACAGGGGGCTAGCAATCAGCCCCAGCATTTT
NA,TRBV27,13,NA,TRBJ1-1,CASKHTGEAEAFF,TGTGCCAGCAAACACACGGGGGAAGCGGAAGCTTTCTTT
NA,TRBV5-6,13,NA,TRBJ2-7,CASSLGRAYEQYF,TGTGCCAGCAGCTTGGGCAGGGCCTACGAGCAGTACTTC
once,TRBV6-5,14,TRBD1,TRBJ2-7,CASRDRGLAYEQYF,TGTGCCAGCAGGGACAGGGGGCTCGCCTACGAGCAGTACTTC
NA,TRBV7-9,15,TRBD1,TRBJ1-6,CASSPGTGDNSPLHF,TGTGCCAGCAGCCCCGGGACAGGCGATAATTCACCCCTCCACTTT
NA,TRBV7-9,14,TRBD1,TRBJ1-1,CASRKTGVNTEAFF,TGTGCCTCACGGAAAACAGGGGTGAACACTGAAGCTTTCTTT
NA,TRBV19,18,NA,TRBJ2-3,CASSQTSQGVDLTDTQYF,TGTGCCAGTAGCCAAACCTCACAGGGCGTGGATTTAACAGATACGCAGTATTTT
NA,TRBV5-5,15,NA,TRBJ1-2,CASSLGPQGLYGYTF,TGTGCCAGCAGCTTGGGCCCCCAGGGCCTCTATGGCTACACCTTC
NA,TRBV19,12,NA,TRBJ1-6,CASGGYNSPLHF,TGTGCCAGTGGAGGGTATAATTCACCCCTCCACTTT
NA,TRBV27,15,TRBD1,TRBJ1-5,CANPQGAYSNQPQHF,TGTGCCAACCCACAGGGGGCCTATAGCAATCAGCCCCAGCATTTT
NA,TRBV9,15,TRBD1,TRBJ1-5,CASSATGGEGQPQHF,TGTGCCAGCAGCGCGACAGGGGGAGAGGGACAGCCCCAGCATTTT
NA,TRBV12-3/TRBV12-4,13,TRBD1,TRBJ1-4,CASLDRAGEKLFF,TGTGCCAGTCTGGACAGGGCCGGGGAAAAACTGTTTTTT
NA,TRBV9,17,NA,TRBJ2-7,CASSPLETGDGSYEQYF,TGTGCCAGCAGCCCACTCGAGACGGGAGACGGCTCCTACGAGCAGTACTTC
NA,TRBV20-1,15,TRBD1,TRBJ2-5,CSASADRGPPETQYF,TGCAGTGCTAGTGCGGACAGGGGTCCACCAGAGACCCAGTACTTC
NA,TRBV24-1,16,TRBD1,TRBJ1-2,CATSDTTGAANYGYTF,TGTGCCACCAGTGACACAACAGGGGCAGCGAACTATGGCTACACCTTC
NA,TRBV27,14,NA,TRBJ2-7,CASSLRWGPYEQYF,TGTGCCAGCAGTTTGAGGTGGGGGCCCTACGAGCAGTACTTC
NA,TRBV10-3,15,NA,TRBJ2-2,CAIRLWGGSAGELFF,TGTGCCATCAGACTGTGGGGGGGCAGTGCCGGGGAGCTGTTTTTT
NA,TRBV28,13,TRBD2,TRBJ2-7,CASMLASGVEQYF,TGTGCCAGCATGTTGGCTAGCGGGGTCGAGCAGTACTTC
NA,TRBV29-1,15,NA,TRBJ1-3,CSVEEFHGRRNTIYF,TGCAGCGTTGAAGAATTCCACGGGAGGAGAAACACCATATATTTT
NA,TRBV6-2/TRBV6-3,15,TRBD2,TRBJ2-7,CASSPGTSGLNEQYF,TGTGCCAGCAGCCCTGGGACTAGCGGTTTAAACGAGCAGTACTTC
NA,TRBV3-1/TRBV3-2,15,TRBD2,TRBJ2-3,CASSRSGGAGDTQYF,TGTGCCAGCAGCCGAAGCGGGGGGGCCGGAGATACGCAGTATTTT
NA,TRBV13,17,TRBD1,TRBJ1-2,CASSLGRGPGGNYGYTF,TGTGCCAGCAGCTTAGGCAGGGGGCCCGGGGGTAACTATGGCTACACCTTC
NA,TRBV30,14,TRBD1,TRBJ2-3,CAWGQGTKGDTQYF,TGTGCCTGGGGACAGGGAACTAAGGGAGATACGCAGTATTTT
NA,TRBV5-1,17,TRBD1,TRBJ1-6,CASSPRDRESGNSPLHF,TGCGCCAGCAGCCCCCGGGACAGGGAATCTGGTAATTCACCCCTCCACTTT
NA,TRBV15,16,TRBD2,TRBJ2-3,CATSRLPASGTDTQYF,TGTGCCACCAGCAGACTCCCGGCTAGCGGAACAGATACGCAGTATTTT
NA,TRBV19,15,NA,TRBJ1-2,CASTLSSRGVMGYTF,TGTGCCAGTACCCTCTCCTCTAGGGGCGTAATGGGCTACACCTTC
NA,TRBV5-5,14,NA,TRBJ2-7,CASSFYTQANEQYF,TGTGCCAGCAGCTTCTACACACAGGCTAACGAGCAGTACTTC
NA,TRBV25-1,17,NA,TRBJ2-3,CASSEDQGLGYTDTQYF,TGTGCCAGCAGTGAAGACCAGGGGTTAGGTTACACAGATACGCAGTATTTT
once,TRBV6-2/TRBV6-3,13,NA,TRBJ2-2,CASSYPYTGELFF,TGTGCCAGCAGTTACCCTTACACCGGGGAGCTGTTTTTT
once,TRBV7-2,16,NA,TRBJ2-2,CASSRRVVKNTGELFF,TGTGCCAGCAGCCGTCGGGTAGTAAAGAACACCGGGGAGCTGTTTTTT
NA,TRBV29-1,15,TRBD1,TRBJ1-1,CSVPDPGTGNTEAFF,TGCAGCGTCCCCGACCCCGGGACAGGGAACACTGAAGCTTTCTTT
NA,TRBV28,15,NA,TRBJ2-1,CASSKRRARVNEQFF,TGTGCCAGCAGTAAAAGGAGAGCTCGGGTCAATGAGCAGTTCTTC
few,TRBV19,15,NA,TRBJ1-5,CASSIRGNSNQPQHF,TGTGCCAGTAGTATCCGGGGGAATAGCAATCAGCCCCAGCATTTT